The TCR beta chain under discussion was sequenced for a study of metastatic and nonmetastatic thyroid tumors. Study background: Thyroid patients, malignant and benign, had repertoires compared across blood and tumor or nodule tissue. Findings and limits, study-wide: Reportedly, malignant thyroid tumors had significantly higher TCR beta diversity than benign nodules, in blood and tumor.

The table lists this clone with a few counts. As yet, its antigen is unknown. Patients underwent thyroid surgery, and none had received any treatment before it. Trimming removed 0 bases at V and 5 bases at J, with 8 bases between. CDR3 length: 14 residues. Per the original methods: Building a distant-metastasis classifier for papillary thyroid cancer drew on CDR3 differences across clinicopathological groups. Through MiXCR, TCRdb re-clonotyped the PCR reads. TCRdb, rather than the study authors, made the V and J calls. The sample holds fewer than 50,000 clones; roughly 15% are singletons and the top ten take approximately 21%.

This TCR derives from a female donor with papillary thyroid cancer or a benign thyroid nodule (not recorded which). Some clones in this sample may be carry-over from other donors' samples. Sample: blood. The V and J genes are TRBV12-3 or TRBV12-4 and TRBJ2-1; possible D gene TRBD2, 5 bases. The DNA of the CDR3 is TGTGCCAGCAGTTTAGCGGGAGTTGACAATGAGCAGTTCTTC. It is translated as CASSLAGVDNEQFF.